A selection of T cell receptor beta chains follows, all from one sample in a study of shared clonotypes between healthy human individuals. The table came from immunoSEQ multiplex PCR; TCRdb's copy has only in-frame clones and leaves some out. The sample carries approximately 1.5 million clones, just under 99% recorded once. Sequenced material: naive CD4+ T cells sorted from blood. These receptors originate from a man aged 25-45 years in good health. The CDR3 runs from the conserved cysteine through the conserved F or W. Each record gives: CDR3 length, D gene, V gene, J gene, CDR3 protein. D genes are given only for firm matches.

>15|-|TRBV14|-
CASSPIGRTSYEQYF
>14|-|TRBV5-4|TRBJ2-5
CASSSSGVGETQYF
>16|TRBD1|TRBV4-2|TRBJ1-1
CASRNRDRGLNTEAFF
>14|-|TRBV18|TRBJ1-1
CASSRGQLNTEAFF
>16|-|TRBV4-2|TRBJ2-1
CASSPFTQGQYNEQFF
>14|TRBD1|TRBV5-1|TRBJ2-7
CASSLQTGSYEQYF
>13|-|TRBV11-3|TRBJ2-3
CASSGSWEDTQYF
>12|-|TRBV30|TRBJ1-3
CAWAGSGNTIYF
>16|-|TRBV19|TRBJ2-6
CASKRGAGGRANVLTF
>15|TRBD2|TRBV5-1|TRBJ2-2
CASSLVAGAGGELFF
>13|-|TRBV28|TRBJ1-2
CASSPQGVYGYTF